The sequence of this T cell receptor (beta chain) was determined in a study of blood T cell repertoires in COVID-19. Study at large: Acute and convalescent COVID-19 specimens originated in the United States, Italy and Spain. From T cells, B-cell-depleted T cells, or PBMCs came the material, which was cDNA or gDNA.

This clone was observed many times. Additional DNA sequences in this sample encode the identical CDR3. The V gene lost 2 bases and the J gene lost 0 bases, with 8 bases spanning the gap. CDR3 length equals 15 residues. Germline CDR1 SGHTA, CDR2 FQGNSA. Methods used by the authors: Amplification with reference gene primers provided the estimates of nucleated cell counts. This table comes from immunoSEQ multiplex PCR, and its TCRdb copy is limited to in-frame clones, with some not included. The V and J calls and clone size come from that table; D and trimming were worked out from the DNA. The sample records around 150,000 clones, 78% being singletons.

The TCR comes from a woman older than 75 with acute or convalescent COVID-19. The sequencing sample was made of peripheral blood. The chain is built from TRBV7-2 and TRBJ2-1; weak D call: TRBD2 (5 bases). CDR3 sequence: CASSLSGSSYNEQFF. For the CDR3, the DNA is TGTGCCAGCAGCTTATCGGGGAGCTCCTACAATGAGCAGTTCTTC.